This T cell receptor (beta chain) is from a study of blood T cell repertoires in COVID-19. Study at large: The origin of the acute and convalescent COVID-19 samples was the United States, Italy and Spain. Sources were T cells, B-cell-depleted T cells, or PBMCs; the material itself was cDNA or gDNA.

Authors' processing steps: Amplified reference gene primers provided the basis for estimating nucleated cell counts. Here immunoSEQ multiplex PCR was the method, and the copy in TCRdb shows in-frame clones only, minus some. The DNA was the basis for D and trimming; V, J and clone size are from that table. The table shows roughly 150,000 clones, with approximately 85% occurring only once. This CDR3 comprises 15 residues. The J segment lost 1 base and the V segment lost 2 bases, leaving 3 bases of the junction unmatched. Germline values: CDR1 SGHNT, CDR2 YYREEE (reference sequence). The Seattle site enrolled patients during active infection and followed them longitudinally.

The receptor was isolated from a woman aged 45-65 years with COVID-19, enrolled during active disease. The sequencing input was peripheral blood. J is TRBJ1-1 and V is TRBV5-4; TRBD1 aligns across 9 bases. As DNA, the CDR3 is TGTGCCAGCAGCTTTGGGACAGGGAGGAACACTGAAGCTTTCTTT. This codes for CASSFGTGRNTEAFF.